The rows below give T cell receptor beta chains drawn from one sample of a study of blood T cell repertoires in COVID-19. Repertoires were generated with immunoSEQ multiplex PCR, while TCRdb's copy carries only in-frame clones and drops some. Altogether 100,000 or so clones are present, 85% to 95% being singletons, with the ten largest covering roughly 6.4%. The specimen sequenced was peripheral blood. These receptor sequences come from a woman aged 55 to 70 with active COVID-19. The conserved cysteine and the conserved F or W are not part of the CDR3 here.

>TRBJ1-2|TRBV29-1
SDRGANYGYT
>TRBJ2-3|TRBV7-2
ASRRGAEDTQY
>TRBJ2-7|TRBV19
ASSPGQGGYEQY
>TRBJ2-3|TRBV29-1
SVAAGEGSTDTQY
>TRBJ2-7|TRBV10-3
AINKGQGGYEQY
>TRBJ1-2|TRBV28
ASSSGTVVDGYT
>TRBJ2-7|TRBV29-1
SVEGASGGVWEQY
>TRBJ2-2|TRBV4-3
ASSQDPGGTGELF
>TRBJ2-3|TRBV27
ASSSRGSDTQY
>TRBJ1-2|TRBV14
ASSQNRQSYGYT
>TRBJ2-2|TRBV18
ASSPGLVSNTGELF
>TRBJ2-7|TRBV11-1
ASSLDPGQGVYEQY
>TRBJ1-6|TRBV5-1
ASSWTGQQNSPLH
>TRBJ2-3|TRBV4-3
ASSQDRVASTDTQY
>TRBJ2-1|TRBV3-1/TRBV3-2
ASSPRTSGRARVDEQF
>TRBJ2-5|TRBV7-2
ASSLDRGETQY
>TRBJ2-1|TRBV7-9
ASSLGGGIYSGNEQF
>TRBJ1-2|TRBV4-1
ASSQGQGGDYGYT
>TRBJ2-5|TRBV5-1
ASSLSLVRWGAETQY
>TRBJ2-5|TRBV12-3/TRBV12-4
ASSWDRQETQY
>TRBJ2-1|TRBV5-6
ASSFRSAGRYNEQF
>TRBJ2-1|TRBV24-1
ATSDLESYSYNEQF